This paragraph reports one TCR beta chain. What it binds is unknown. The data were obtained in a study of CD8+ T cells in alopecia areata. Study-wide results and caveats: The study found that many expanded lesional clones persisted in scalp and blood during tofacitinib. Researchers report lesional scalp, most notably alopecia totalis/universalis, outstripped normal scalp in clonality.

V shed 1 base and J 5 bases; nucleotides not matched to a gene: 11. Per germline, CDR1 SGHDN and CDR2 FVKESK. The CDR3 runs to 18 residues. As for treatment: oral pan-JAK inhibitor, 5-10 mg twice daily. cDNA prepared by RNA extraction and subsequent reverse transcription served as the template for sequencing. Libraries were prepared by immunoSEQ multiplex PCR; TCRdb keeps only in-frame clonotypes and omits some of them. This table has about 200,000 clones, about three fifths appearing once. The chain recombines TRBV14 with TRBJ2-1; 10 positions agree with TRBD2. This clonotype was sampled from a human donor with alopecia areata. The specimen comprised CD4+ T cells sorted from blood, sampled at week 4, from a patient treated with tofacitinib. The CDR3 here is CASSQVHSVLAGNNEQFF. The CDR3, as DNA: TGTGCCAGCAGCCAAGTCCATTCGGTACTAGCGGGGAACAATGAGCAGTTCTTC.